The entry that follows covers one T cell receptor (beta chain) sequence. The sample is drawn from a study of cytomegalovirus exposure and HLA in healthy donors. The CDR3 loop spans 15 amino acids. Trimming shortened V by 0 bases and J by 6 bases, and 12 bases separated the two germline ends. PCR primers comprised 60 Vbeta and 13 Jbeta primers. The assay was immunoSEQ multiplex PCR, and TCRdb's table has in-frame clones only and misses some. The sample yields about 130,000 clones, roughly 80% seen once. The TCR was taken from a female donor in good health and CMV-seronegative. V is TRBV6-7 and J is TRBJ2-1, with D perhaps matching TRBD2 (5 bases). TRBV6-7 is sorted into the ORF group, with uncertain function. The sequencing input was PBMCs. The CDR3 DNA reads as TGTGCCAGCAGTTACTCGAGAATTGCGGGCAATGAGCAGTTCTTC. Amino acids: CASSYSRIAGNEQFF.